This is a list of T cell receptor beta chains from one sample in a study of shared clonotypes between healthy human individuals. Profiling relied on immunoSEQ multiplex PCR, and the TCRdb table lists in-frame clones only, not all of them. The sample records around 2,000,000 clones, roughly 95% being singletons. Input material: naive CD8+ T cells sorted from blood. The receptors come from a man younger than 35 in good health. Each CDR3 is given with its conserved first and last residue. The D gene is left open where the match is weak. Not all rows give a size; the values are once, few, many and, for expanded clones, a class.

>TRBJ2-5|TRBV6-6|-|-
TGTGCCAGCAGCTCTTGGGCAGAACAAGAGACCCAGTACTTC
CASSSWAEQETQYF
>TRBJ2-7|TRBV7-9|-|TRBD1
TGTGCCAGCAGCTACATTACAGGGGTCGAGCAGTACTTC
CASSYITGVEQYF
>TRBJ2-1|TRBV11-2|-|-
TGTGCCAGCAGCTTAAGGGTGGTTGAGCAGTTCTTC
CASSLRVVEQFF
>TRBJ1-4|TRBV27|-|TRBD1
TGTGCCAGCAGTTGGACAGGGGCGGGTGAAAAACTGTTTTTT
CASSWTGAGEKLFF
>TRBJ2-5|TRBV11-2|once|-
TGTGCCAGCAGCTTAGGATGGGAGACCCAGTACTTC
CASSLGWETQYF
>TRBJ2-5|TRBV6-5|few|-
TGTGCCAGCAGTTATACAGGCCGACAGGAGACCCAGTACTTC
CASSYTGRQETQYF
>TRBJ1-2|TRBV30|once|-
TGTGCCTGGAGTGCGGACGGGAACTATGGCTACACCTTC
CAWSADGNYGYTF
>TRBJ1-1|TRBV9|-|-
TGTGCCAGCAGCGTTCAAGGGGGCACTGAAGCTTTCTTT
CASSVQGGTEAFF
>TRBJ1-1|TRBV4-1|-|-
TGCGCCAGCAGCCAAGATATGGGGGAGGGAACTGAAGCTTTCTTT
CASSQDMGEGTEAFF
>TRBJ2-2|TRBV6-1|-|-
TGTGCCAGCAGTGATGAGTGGGCCCCCACCGGGGAGCTGTTTTTT
CASSDEWAPTGELFF
>TRBJ1-6|TRBV7-9|-|-
TGTGCCAGCAGCGACAATTCACCCCTCCACTTT
CASSDNSPLHF
>TRBJ2-2|TRBV11-2|-|-
TGTGCCAGCAGCTTTTTCCCGGTAACCGGGGAGCTGTTTTTT
CASSFFPVTGELFF
>TRBJ2-1|TRBV30|-|-
TGTGCCTGGAGCCCTATGGTTTACAATGAGCAGTTCTTC
CAWSPMVYNEQFF
>TRBJ1-2|TRBV9|-|-
TGTGCCAGCAGCGTAGCACAGTTGAGTGGCTACACCTTC
CASSVAQLSGYTF
>TRBJ1-6|TRBV19|once|-
TGTGCCAGTAGCCGGGACGGGAATTCACCCCTCCACTTT
CASSRDGNSPLHF
>TRBJ1-2|TRBV7-2|once|-
TGTGCCAGCAGCTCCTATCGCCTCTATGGCTACACCTTC
CASSSYRLYGYTF
>TRBJ2-3|TRBV10-2|-|TRBD2
TGCGCCAGCAGGTCTCTAGCGGGGTACACAGATACGCAGTATTTT
CASRSLAGYTDTQYF
>TRBJ1-4|TRBV6-1|-|-
TGTGCCAGCAGTCCGGGACGATATGAAAAACTGTTTTTT
CASSPGRYEKLFF
>TRBJ2-7|TRBV9|-|TRBD1
TGTGCCAGCAGCGCGGGACAGGGGGTTTCCTACGAGCAGTACTTC
CASSAGQGVSYEQYF
>TRBJ1-6|TRBV27|-|TRBD1
TGTGCCAGCAGTTTATTAGGGACAGACTATAATTCACCCCTCCACTTT
CASSLLGTDYNSPLHF
>TRBJ2-1|TRBV11-2|once|-
TGTGCCAGCAGCTTAACAAGAAGCTCCTACAATGAGCAGTTCTTC
CASSLTRSSYNEQFF
>TRBJ1-1|TRBV19|-|-
TGTGCCAGTCAAGGGGCCGTGTCGGGCACTGAAGCTTTCTTT
CASQGAVSGTEAFF
>TRBJ2-4|TRBV28|-|TRBD1
TGTGCCAGCACCGAAACTCTGACAGGGGTCGGCATTCAGTACTTC
CASTETLTGVGIQYF
>TRBJ2-7|TRBV2|-|-
TGTGCCAGCAGTGAAGCCAATGTGGCGGAGGCCCCCTACGAGCAGTACTTC
CASSEANVAEAPYEQYF
>TRBJ1-2|TRBV2|-|-
TGTGCCAGCAGTGAACCCACTAACTATGGCTACACCTTC
CASSEPTNYGYTF
>TRBJ2-1|TRBV9|-|TRBD2
TGTGCCAGCAGCGTATTTTCCAGCGGGAGTTACAATGAGCAGTTCTTC
CASSVFSSGSYNEQFF
>TRBJ1-5|TRBV7-3|-|-
TGTGCCAGCAGCTTAAATGTTGGGCAGCCCCAGCATTTT
CASSLNVGQPQHF
>TRBJ1-1|TRBV7-6|-|-
TGTGCCAGCAGCTTAGAGGAAGGTTACGAGGCTTTCTTT
CASSLEEGYEAFF
>TRBJ2-7|TRBV6-5|-|-
TGTGCCAGCAGTTACTCACCAGAAATTCCTTACGAGCAGTACTTC
CASSYSPEIPYEQYF
>TRBJ2-5|TRBV6-7|-|-
TGTGCCAGCAGTTATCCTAAAGGACAGAAATTAGAGACCCAGTACTTC
CASSYPKGQKLETQYF
>TRBJ2-7|TRBV4-1|-|-
TGCGCCAGCAGCCAAGTCATGGCGGCCCACGAGCAGTACTTC
CASSQVMAAHEQYF
>TRBJ2-3|TRBV9|once|TRBD1
TGTGCCAGCAGCGACAACAGGGGTTCTAGCACAGATACGCAGTATTTT
CASSDNRGSSTDTQYF
>TRBJ2-3|TRBV28|-|-
TGTGCCAGCAGTCCCCAGTCAAACACAGATACGCAGTATTTT
CASSPQSNTDTQYF
>TRBJ2-1|TRBV6-1|-|-
TGTGCCAGCAGTGGAGGGACCGAGAAGTTCTTC
CASSGGTEKFF
>TRBJ1-2|TRBV6-5|-|TRBD1
TGTGCCAGCAGTTCTTGGGACAGGGATGAAGATGGCTACACCTTC
CASSSWDRDEDGYTF
>TRBJ2-3|TRBV5-6|-|TRBD2
TGTGCCAGCAGCGAGCCTAGCGGGGGGGCCCGACCAGATACGCAGTATTTT
CASSEPSGGARPDTQYF
>TRBJ1-5|TRBV19|-|-
TGTGCCAGTAGTATAAAATGGTCAGGGACTCAGCCCCAGCATTTT
CASSIKWSGTQPQHF
>TRBJ2-7|TRBV5-5|-|-
TGTGCCAGCAGCTTGGCCCCGGGACCGGGCATTGGGGAGCAGTACTTC
CASSLAPGPGIGEQYF
>TRBJ1-6|TRBV2|-|TRBD1
TGTGCCAGCAATACCGGGACAGGGGATTTTCGCCTCCACTTT
CASNTGTGDFRLHF
>TRBJ2-5|TRBV21-1|-|-
TGTGCCAGCAGCAAACGATGGAGGGGCCAAGAGACCCAGTACTTC
CASSKRWRGQETQYF
>TRBJ1-4|TRBV9|once|TRBD1
TGTGCCAGCAGCGCTCCTTCCGGGACAGGGTTCATTGGGGCTGAAAAACTGTTTTTT
CASSAPSGTGFIGAEKLFF
>TRBJ2-7|TRBV7-9|-|TRBD1
TGTGCCAGCAGCTCGACAGGGGCTAGCCGGTACGAGCAGTACTTC
CASSSTGASRYEQYF
>TRBJ2-5|TRBV7-6|-|-
TGTGCCAGCAGCTTATCGCGGCTCCCAATGGAAGAGACCCAGTACTTC
CASSLSRLPMEETQYF